The 7 T cell receptor beta chains given below trace back to one sample, sequenced in a study of cytomegalovirus exposure and HLA in healthy donors. Both 60 Vbeta primers and 13 Jbeta primers went into the PCR. The method was immunoSEQ multiplex PCR; TCRdb's version includes in-frame clones alone and lacks a portion of them. The data hold around 200,000 clones, with 75% to 90% observed a single time. The sample taken for sequencing was PBMCs. These receptors originate from a woman in her forties in good health and CMV-seronegative.

V and J are TRBV6-1 and TRBJ1-2; tentatively, D is TRBD1 (6 bases). The germline V and J ends were trimmed by 7 bases and 8 bases, with 23 bases remaining between them. Germline V CDR1 and CDR2: MNHNS, SASEGT. This CDR3 spans 15 amino acids. CDR3 in amino acids: CASILNSGVLLGYTF. DNA of the CDR3: TGTGCCAGCATTCTAAACTCAGGGGTGTTGCTCGGCTACACCTTC.

This chain joins TRBV18 and TRBJ2-1, with TRBD2 identical over 14 bases. The CDR3 covers 16 residues. Germline CDR1 reads KGHSH; CDR2 reads LQKENI. J was trimmed by 7 bases and V by 4 bases; bases with no gene match: 6. The CDR3 DNA sequence: TGTGCCAGCTCACTAGGGACTAGCGGGAGTCGGAATGAGCAGTTCTTC. It specifies CASSLGTSGSRNEQFF.

V usage is TRBV7-9 and J usage is TRBJ1-4, with 8 bases fitting TRBD1. This CDR3 has 14 residues. V shed 7 bases, J shed 8 bases, and the junction held 9 bases outside the gene matches. CDR1 and CDR2 (germline): SEHNR, FQNEAQ (reference sequence). The CDR3 spells CASNRGTAGEKLFF. The CDR3 DNA reads TGTGCCAGCAACAGGGGGACAGCAGGAGAAAAACTGTTTTTT.

The chain links TRBV7-2 to TRBJ2-7, with 8 bases fitting TRBD1. Unmatched junction bases numbered 10, after V lost 5 bases and J lost 4 bases. The CDR3 has 15 residues. Germline V lookup: CDR1 SGHTA, CDR2 FQGNSA. The CDR3 DNA reads as TGTGCCAGCAGCCCCAGGACAGGGACCCCGTACGAGCAGTACTTC. Translation: CASSPRTGTPYEQYF.

The table lists this clone with a few counts. The rearrangement joins TRBV7-8 to TRBJ2-5, with D possibly being TRBD2 (6 bases). Per the germline V gene, CDR1 is SGHVS and CDR2 is FQNEAQ. Trimming removed 3 bases at V and 3 bases at J, with 11 bases between. The CDR3 contains 14 residues. Written as DNA, the CDR3 is TGTGCCAGCAGCTTCGGCGGGACTGAAGAGACCCAGTACTTC. It translates to CASSFGGTEETQYF.

The rearrangement joins TRBV7-3 to TRBJ2-3, with 8 bases identical to TRBD2. Germline V gene lookup returns CDR1 SGHTA and CDR2 FQGTGA. V shed 2 bases and J 6 bases; nucleotides not matched to a gene: 1. This CDR3 is built from 13 residues. In DNA, the CDR3 is TGTGCCAGCAGCTTATCTAGCGGGGATACGCAGTATTTT. Translation: CASSLSSGDTQYF.

The chain has TRBV13 and TRBJ2-5; 7 nucleotides match TRBD1. The CDR3 spans 16 residues. Germline V gives CDR1 PRHDT, CDR2 FYEKMQ (reference sequence). The ends lost 5 bases at V and 2 bases at J; junction bases unmatched: 11. CDR3 nucleotides: TGTGCCAGCAGCGAGAGGGGGACAGCAGTTCAAGAGACCCAGTACTTC. Amino acid sequence: CASSERGTAVQETQYF. Supplemented by reference TRBV13 and TRBJ2-5, the full variable domain reads AAGVIQSPRHLIKEKRETATLKCYPIPRHDTVYWYQQGPGQDPQFLISFYEKMQSDKGSIPDRFSAQQFSDYHSELNMSSLELGDSALYFCASSERGTAVQETQYFGPGTRLLVL.